This TCR beta chain was found in a study of blood T cell repertoires in COVID-19. At the level of the study: Collection of acute and convalescent COVID-19 samples took place in the United States, Italy and Spain. T cells, B-cell-depleted T cells, or PBMCs provided the cDNA or gDNA that served as material.

The ends were cut back, 3 bases at V and 3 bases at J, with 9 bases in the middle. Per the germline V gene, CDR1 is GTSNPN and CDR2 is SVGIG (reference sequence). The CDR3 covers 13 residues. Original methodology: It was from reference gene primer amplification that nucleated cell counts were estimated. TCRdb's table, derived via immunoSEQ multiplex PCR, lists solely in-frame clones and lacks some. D and trimming were read from the DNA, whereas the V and J calls and clone size are those reported in that table. The repertoire has 77,000 or so clones, roughly 70% of them found once; the top ten carry 2.6%.

The sample was peripheral blood. The gene calls are TRBV30 and TRBJ2-1; possible D gene TRBD2, 5 bases. The clonotype comes from a human donor with acute or convalescent COVID-19. The donor label of this sample is uncertain. CDR3 coding DNA: TGTGCCTGGAGAGACGGACTCTACAATGAGCAGTTCTTC. Amino acid sequence: CAWRDGLYNEQFF. Filled out from reference TRBV30 and TRBJ2-1, the complete variable domain reads SQTIHQWPATLVQPVGSPLSLECTVEGTSNPNLYWYRQAAGRGLQLLFYSVGIGQISSEVPQNLSASRPQDRQFILSSKKLLLSDSGFYLCAWRDGLYNEQFFGPGTRLTVL.